This T cell receptor (beta chain) came from a study of siplizumab effects on memory and regulatory T cells. This table comes from immunoSEQ multiplex PCR, and its TCRdb copy is limited to in-frame clones, with some not included. The profile shows tens of thousands of clones, 80% to 95% of them singletons. This clone appeared a few times. This CDR3 contains 15 residues. Germline V gives CDR1 LNHDA, CDR2 SQIVND (reference sequence). Trimming removed 3 bases at V and 0 bases at J, with 9 bases between. The chain couples TRBV19 to TRBJ1-5; D unresolved. The sequenced sample was CD8+ T cells sorted from blood. The origin of this receptor is a human donor in good health. CDR3 sequence reads: CASSMSAYSNQPQHF. For the CDR3, the DNA is TGTGCCAGTAGTATGTCCGCATATAGCAATCAGCCCCAGCATTTT.